Listed below are T cell receptor beta chains from one sample, sequenced in a study of blood T cell repertoires in COVID-19. This table comes from immunoSEQ multiplex PCR, and its TCRdb copy is limited to in-frame clones, with some not included. Of about 180,000 clones in the sample, 88% were seen once. Sequencing used PBMCs or T cells enriched from blood (not recorded which). The source is a woman between 18 and 29 years old who had recovered from COVID-19. CDR3s include the opening cysteine and the closing phenylalanine or tryptophan. The D gene is left open where the match is weak. Size is stated for part of the rows, as once, few or many counts, or as a class when the clone is expanded.

V gene: TRBV24-1
D gene: -
J gene: TRBJ2-1
clone size: -
CDR3 protein: CATSDSGGYNEQFF
CDR3 DNA: TGTGCCACCAGTGATTCCGGGGGTTACAATGAGCAGTTCTTC

V gene: TRBV5-6
D gene: -
J gene: TRBJ1-5
clone size: -
CDR3 protein: CASSFFVGSNQPQHF
CDR3 DNA: TGTGCCAGCAGCTTTTTCGTCGGTAGCAATCAGCCCCAGCATTTT

V gene: TRBV19
D gene: -
J gene: TRBJ1-1
clone size: -
CDR3 protein: CASSIGGITEAFF
CDR3 DNA: TGTGCCAGTAGTATCGGGGGTATCACTGAAGCTTTCTTT

V gene: TRBV24-1
D gene: -
J gene: TRBJ1-5
clone size: -
CDR3 protein: CATSDGSFGSGQPQHF
CDR3 DNA: TGTGCCACCAGTGATGGGAGTTTCGGGTCGGGTCAGCCCCAGCATTTT

V gene: TRBV5-1
D gene: -
J gene: TRBJ1-4
clone size: -
CDR3 protein: CASSLVTPTNEKLFF
CDR3 DNA: TGCGCCAGCAGCTTGGTCACACCAACTAATGAAAAACTGTTTTTT

V gene: TRBV27
D gene: -
J gene: TRBJ1-1
clone size: once
CDR3 protein: CASSLTGNTEAFF
CDR3 DNA: TGTGCCAGCAGCCTGACAGGGAACACTGAAGCTTTCTTT

V gene: TRBV19
D gene: -
J gene: TRBJ1-5
clone size: many
CDR3 protein: CASSIDSRDQPQHF
CDR3 DNA: TGTGCCAGTAGTATAGATTCCCGGGATCAGCCCCAGCATTTT

V gene: TRBV9
D gene: -
J gene: TRBJ2-1
clone size: -
CDR3 protein: CASSVVGGYNNEQFF
CDR3 DNA: TGTGCCAGCAGCGTGGTTGGAGGGTACAACAATGAGCAGTTCTTC

V gene: TRBV21-1
D gene: -
J gene: TRBJ2-1
clone size: -
CDR3 protein: CASSKVSRDYNEQFF
CDR3 DNA: TGTGCCAGCAGCAAAGTTAGCCGTGACTACAATGAGCAGTTCTTC

V gene: TRBV24-1
D gene: TRBD1
J gene: TRBJ1-1
clone size: -
CDR3 protein: CATRADRVTEAFF
CDR3 DNA: TGTGCCACCAGGGCTGACAGGGTCACTGAAGCTTTCTTT

V gene: TRBV6-6
D gene: TRBD1
J gene: TRBJ1-6
clone size: -
CDR3 protein: CASRDRQQSPLHF
CDR3 DNA: TGTGCCAGCAGGGACAGGCAGCAGTCACCCCTCCACTTT

V gene: TRBV28
D gene: TRBD2
J gene: TRBJ2-3
clone size: -
CDR3 protein: CATNAGGPTDTQYF
CDR3 DNA: TGTGCCACAAATGCGGGGGGCCCCACAGATACGCAGTATTTT

V gene: TRBV7-7
D gene: TRBD2
J gene: TRBJ2-1
clone size: -
CDR3 protein: CASSLGLARTVGNEQFF
CDR3 DNA: TGTGCTAGCAGCTTAGGACTAGCGAGGACGGTAGGCAATGAGCAGTTCTTC

V gene: TRBV24-1
D gene: TRBD2
J gene: TRBJ2-1
clone size: -
CDR3 protein: CATSDLVSGEGSYNEQFF
CDR3 DNA: TGTGCCACCAGTGATTTGGTCTCGGGGGAGGGCTCCTACAATGAGCAGTTCTTC

V gene: TRBV28
D gene: -
J gene: TRBJ2-7
clone size: -
CDR3 protein: CASSLISGDHEQYF
CDR3 DNA: TGTGCCAGCAGTTTAATCTCAGGGGACCACGAGCAGTACTTC

V gene: TRBV7-2
D gene: -
J gene: TRBJ2-7
clone size: -
CDR3 protein: CASSPRVGEQYF
CDR3 DNA: TGTGCCAGCAGCCCCCGGGTCGGCGAGCAGTACTTC

V gene: TRBV2
D gene: TRBD2
J gene: TRBJ2-5
clone size: -
CDR3 protein: CASSEAGGRQETQYF
CDR3 DNA: TGTGCCAGCAGCGAAGCGGGGGGGAGACAAGAGACCCAGTACTTC

V gene: TRBV9
D gene: -
J gene: TRBJ1-1
clone size: -
CDR3 protein: CASSNEGGTEAFF
CDR3 DNA: TGTGCCAGCAGCAACGAGGGGGGGACTGAAGCTTTCTTT

V gene: TRBV6-5
D gene: -
J gene: TRBJ2-7
clone size: -
CDR3 protein: CASSYVAGALYF
CDR3 DNA: TGTGCCAGCAGTTACGTGGCGGGCGCTCTATACTTC

V gene: TRBV19
D gene: -
J gene: TRBJ2-7
clone size: -
CDR3 protein: CASSIVPGNYEQYF
CDR3 DNA: TGTGCCAGTAGTATAGTCCCAGGGAACTACGAGCAGTACTTC

V gene: TRBV12-5
D gene: -
J gene: TRBJ1-3
clone size: many
CDR3 protein: CASGPGQFPSGNTIYF
CDR3 DNA: TGTGCTAGTGGTCCCGGACAGTTTCCCTCTGGAAACACCATATATTTT

V gene: TRBV7-8
D gene: TRBD1
J gene: TRBJ2-2
clone size: -
CDR3 protein: CASSLGTGATGELFF
CDR3 DNA: TGTGCCAGCAGCTTAGGGACAGGGGCCACCGGGGAGCTGTTTTTT

V gene: TRBV19
D gene: -
J gene: TRBJ1-2
clone size: -
CDR3 protein: CASSIDNAGIPSPYGYTF
CDR3 DNA: TGTGCCAGTAGTATAGATAACGCCGGGATCCCAAGCCCCTATGGCTACACCTTC

V gene: TRBV27
D gene: -
J gene: TRBJ2-1
clone size: -
CDR3 protein: CASSLAAQVLYNEQFF
CDR3 DNA: TGTGCCAGCAGTTTGGCCGCGCAGGTGCTTTACAATGAGCAGTTCTTC

V gene: TRBV6-4
D gene: -
J gene: TRBJ2-2
clone size: -
CDR3 protein: CASSDGGYLSGELFF
CDR3 DNA: TGTGCCAGCAGTGACGGGGGCTACTTGTCCGGGGAGCTGTTTTTT

V gene: TRBV6-2/TRBV6-3
D gene: -
J gene: TRBJ1-2
clone size: once
CDR3 protein: CASSYSLKGGNGYTF
CDR3 DNA: TGTGCCAGCAGTTACTCCCTGAAGGGGGGGAATGGCTACACCTTC

V gene: TRBV18
D gene: TRBD2
J gene: TRBJ2-3
clone size: -
CDR3 protein: CASSPGLAGRTDTQYF
CDR3 DNA: TGTGCCAGCTCACCGGGACTAGCAGGTCGCACAGATACGCAGTATTTT

V gene: TRBV11-2
D gene: -
J gene: TRBJ1-2
clone size: -
CDR3 protein: CASSLAGNPYGYTF
CDR3 DNA: TGTGCCAGCAGCTTAGCAGGGAACCCTTATGGCTACACCTTC

V gene: TRBV2
D gene: TRBD2
J gene: TRBJ2-5
clone size: -
CDR3 protein: CASSEGHRGVETQYF
CDR3 DNA: TGTGCCAGCAGTGAAGGGCATCGGGGGGTAGAGACCCAGTACTTC

V gene: TRBV29-1
D gene: TRBD1
J gene: TRBJ1-4
clone size: few
CDR3 protein: CSVGGWAPSRGEKLFF
CDR3 DNA: TGCAGCGTTGGTGGCTGGGCCCCAAGCAGGGGGGAAAAACTGTTTTTT

V gene: TRBV6-5
D gene: -
J gene: TRBJ2-7
clone size: -
CDR3 protein: CASRPGRGFYEQYF
CDR3 DNA: TGTGCCAGCAGACCGGGCCGAGGGTTCTACGAGCAGTACTTC

V gene: TRBV4-2
D gene: TRBD2
J gene: TRBJ2-5
clone size: -
CDR3 protein: CASSQDGLAGETQYF
CDR3 DNA: TGTGCCAGCAGCCAAGACGGACTAGCAGGAGAGACCCAGTACTTC

V gene: TRBV27
D gene: TRBD1
J gene: TRBJ2-7
clone size: -
CDR3 protein: CASSFGQGEQYF
CDR3 DNA: TGTGCCAGCAGTTTCGGACAGGGCGAGCAGTACTTC

V gene: TRBV21-1
D gene: -
J gene: TRBJ1-5
clone size: -
CDR3 protein: CASSLLSQGLGNQPQHF
CDR3 DNA: TGTGCCAGCAGCCTTCTCTCACAGGGGTTAGGCAATCAGCCCCAGCATTTT

V gene: TRBV10-3
D gene: TRBD1
J gene: TRBJ1-5
clone size: -
CDR3 protein: CAISDRGQSQPQHF
CDR3 DNA: TGTGCCATCAGTGATCGGGGACAGAGTCAGCCCCAGCATTTT

V gene: TRBV28
D gene: -
J gene: TRBJ1-1
clone size: -
CDR3 protein: CASSFIQVFEAFF
CDR3 DNA: TGTGCCAGCAGTTTCATTCAGGTCTTCGAAGCTTTCTTT

V gene: TRBV30
D gene: TRBD1
J gene: TRBJ2-3
clone size: -
CDR3 protein: CAAGTGVATDTQYF
CDR3 DNA: TGTGCCGCCGGGACAGGGGTAGCTACAGATACGCAGTATTTT

V gene: TRBV6-4
D gene: TRBD1
J gene: TRBJ1-2
clone size: -
CDR3 protein: CASSDSPLTGLNGYTF
CDR3 DNA: TGTGCCAGCAGTGACTCCCCTCTGACAGGGTTGAACGGCTACACCTTC

V gene: TRBV5-6
D gene: -
J gene: TRBJ1-4
clone size: -
CDR3 protein: CASSVLQGGSEKLFF
CDR3 DNA: TGTGCCAGCAGCGTATTACAGGGCGGAAGTGAAAAACTGTTTTTT

V gene: TRBV11-2
D gene: TRBD1
J gene: TRBJ1-4
clone size: few
CDR3 protein: CATAGGGREKLFF
CDR3 DNA: TGTGCCACCGCTGGAGGGGGCAGGGAAAAACTGTTTTTT

V gene: TRBV25-1
D gene: -
J gene: TRBJ1-1
clone size: -
CDR3 protein: CASSEIGGRGAFF
CDR3 DNA: TGTGCCAGCAGTGAAATTGGCGGCAGGGGAGCTTTCTTT

V gene: TRBV10-3
D gene: TRBD1
J gene: TRBJ2-7
clone size: -
CDR3 protein: CAISTGGLRQYEQYF
CDR3 DNA: TGTGCCATCAGTACAGGGGGACTTAGACAATACGAGCAGTACTTC

V gene: TRBV20-1
D gene: TRBD1
J gene: TRBJ2-7
clone size: -
CDR3 protein: CSASGLGTGDSYEQYF
CDR3 DNA: TGCAGTGCTAGTGGTCTTGGGACAGGGGACTCCTACGAGCAGTACTTC

V gene: TRBV28
D gene: -
J gene: TRBJ1-6
clone size: -
CDR3 protein: CASTGNSPLHF
CDR3 DNA: TGTGCCAGTACGGGAAATTCACCCCTCCACTTT

V gene: TRBV18
D gene: -
J gene: TRBJ2-7
clone size: -
CDR3 protein: CASSTNTYEQYF
CDR3 DNA: TGTGCCAGCTCAACGAACACCTACGAGCAGTACTTC

V gene: TRBV4-3
D gene: TRBD1
J gene: TRBJ1-2
clone size: -
CDR3 protein: CASSQDGDRGQYGYTF
CDR3 DNA: TGCGCCAGCAGCCAAGATGGGGACAGGGGGCAATATGGCTACACCTTC

V gene: TRBV18
D gene: -
J gene: TRBJ2-3
clone size: once
CDR3 protein: CASSPSGVTDTQYF
CDR3 DNA: TGTGCCAGCTCACCATCGGGGGTAACAGATACGCAGTATTTT